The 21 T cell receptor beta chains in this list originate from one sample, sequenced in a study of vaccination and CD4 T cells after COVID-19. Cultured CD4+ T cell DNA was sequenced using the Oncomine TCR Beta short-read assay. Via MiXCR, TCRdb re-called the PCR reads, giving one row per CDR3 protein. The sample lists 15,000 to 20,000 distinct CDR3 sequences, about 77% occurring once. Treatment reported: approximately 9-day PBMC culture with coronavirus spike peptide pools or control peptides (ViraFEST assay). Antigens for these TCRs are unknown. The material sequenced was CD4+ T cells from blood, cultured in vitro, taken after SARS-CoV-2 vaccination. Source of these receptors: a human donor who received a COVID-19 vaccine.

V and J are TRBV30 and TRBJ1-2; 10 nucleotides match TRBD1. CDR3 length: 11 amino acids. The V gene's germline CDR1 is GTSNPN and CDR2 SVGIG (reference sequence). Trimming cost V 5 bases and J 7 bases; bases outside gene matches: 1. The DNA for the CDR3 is TGTGCCTGGTGGACAGGGGGTGGCTACACCTTC. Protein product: CAWWTGGGYTF.

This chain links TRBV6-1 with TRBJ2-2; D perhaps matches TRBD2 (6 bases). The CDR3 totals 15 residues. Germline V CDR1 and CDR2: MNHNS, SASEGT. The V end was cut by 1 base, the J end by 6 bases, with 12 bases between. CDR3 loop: CASSEGVGEAGELFF. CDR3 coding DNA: TGTGCCAGCAGTGAAGGGGTAGGGGAGGCCGGGGAGCTGTTTTTT.

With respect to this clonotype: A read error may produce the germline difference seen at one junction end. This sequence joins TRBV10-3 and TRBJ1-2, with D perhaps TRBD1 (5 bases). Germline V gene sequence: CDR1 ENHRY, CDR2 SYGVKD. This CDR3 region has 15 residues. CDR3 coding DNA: TGTGCCAGCAGTTACTCGGACAAATCTAACTATGGCTACACCTTC. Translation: CASSYSDKSNYGYTF.

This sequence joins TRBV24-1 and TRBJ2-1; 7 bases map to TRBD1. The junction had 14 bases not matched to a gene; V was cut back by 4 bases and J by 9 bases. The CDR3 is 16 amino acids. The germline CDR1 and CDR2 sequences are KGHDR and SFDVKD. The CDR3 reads CATSDPGTEPYGEQFF. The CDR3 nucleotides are TGTGCCACCAGTGACCCCGGGACAGAACCTTACGGTGAGCAGTTCTTC.

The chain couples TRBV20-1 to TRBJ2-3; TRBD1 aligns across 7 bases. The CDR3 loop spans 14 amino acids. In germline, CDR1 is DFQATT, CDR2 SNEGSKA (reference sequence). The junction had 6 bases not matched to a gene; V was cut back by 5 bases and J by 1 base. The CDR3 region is CSAVTGKGTDTQYF. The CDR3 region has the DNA TGCAGTGCTGTGACAGGGAAGGGCACAGATACGCAGTATTTT.

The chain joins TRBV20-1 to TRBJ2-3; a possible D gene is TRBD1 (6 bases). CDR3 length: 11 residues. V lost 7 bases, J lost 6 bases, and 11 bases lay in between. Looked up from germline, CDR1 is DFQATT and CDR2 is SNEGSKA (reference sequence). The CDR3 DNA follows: TGCAGTGTGGACAGAGCTGATACGCAGTATTTT. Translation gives CSVDRADTQYF.

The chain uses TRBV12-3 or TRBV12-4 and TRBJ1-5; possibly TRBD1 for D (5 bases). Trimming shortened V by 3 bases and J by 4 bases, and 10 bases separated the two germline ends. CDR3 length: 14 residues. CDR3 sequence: CASSLGRRNQPQHF. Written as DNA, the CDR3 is TGTGCCAGCAGTTTGGGACGTCGGAATCAGCCCCAGCATTTT.

Here the CDR3 DNA reads TGCAGTGCTAGAGCCCCCGGGGGTGAAAAACTGTTTTTT. Translation: CSARAPGGEKLFF. The chain couples TRBV20-1 to TRBJ1-4; D is perhaps TRBD1 (5 bases). V lost 1 base to trimming and J lost 7 bases, with 10 bases between them. CDR1 is DFQATT and CDR2 is SNEGSKA in the germline V gene (reference sequence). The CDR3 totals 13 residues.

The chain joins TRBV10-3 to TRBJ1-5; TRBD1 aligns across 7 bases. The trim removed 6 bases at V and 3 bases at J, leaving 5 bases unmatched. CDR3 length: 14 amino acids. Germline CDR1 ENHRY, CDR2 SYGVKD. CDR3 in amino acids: CAISGGTVNQPQHF. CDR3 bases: TGTGCCATCAGCGGTGGGACAGTCAATCAGCCCCAGCATTTT.

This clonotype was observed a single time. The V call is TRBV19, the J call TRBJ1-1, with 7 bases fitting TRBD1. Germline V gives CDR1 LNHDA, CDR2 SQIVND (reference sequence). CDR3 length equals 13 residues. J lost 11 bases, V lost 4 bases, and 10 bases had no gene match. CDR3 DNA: TGTGCCAGTAGTACCCGACAGGGAATGAGCGCTTTCTTT. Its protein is CASSTRQGMSAFF.

The CDR3 here is CASSPGLQETQYF. For the CDR3, the DNA is TGTGCCAGCAGCCCGGGACTGCAAGAGACCCAGTACTTC. This chain links TRBV27 with TRBJ2-5; possibly TRBD2 for D (6 bases). V lost 6 bases to trimming and J lost 2 bases, with 10 bases between them. Germline V gene data show CDR1 as MNHEY and CDR2 as SMNVEV (reference sequence). The CDR3 sequence is 13 residues long.

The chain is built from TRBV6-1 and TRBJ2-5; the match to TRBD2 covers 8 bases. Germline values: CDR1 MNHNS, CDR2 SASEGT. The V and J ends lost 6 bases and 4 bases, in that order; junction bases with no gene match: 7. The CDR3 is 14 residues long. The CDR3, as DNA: TGTGCCAGCAGCCACGTTCGGGAGGGAGAGACCCAGTACTTC. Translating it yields CASSHVREGETQYF.

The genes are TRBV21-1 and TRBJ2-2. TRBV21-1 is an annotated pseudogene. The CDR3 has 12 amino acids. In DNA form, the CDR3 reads TGTGCCAGCAGCAAACCCCCCGGGGAGCTGTTTTTT. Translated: CASSKPPGELFF.

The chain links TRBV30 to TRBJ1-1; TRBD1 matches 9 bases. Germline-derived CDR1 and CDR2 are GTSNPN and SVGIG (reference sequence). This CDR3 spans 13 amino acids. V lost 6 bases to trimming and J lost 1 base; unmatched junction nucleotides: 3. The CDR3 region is CACRTGANTEAFF. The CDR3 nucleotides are TGTGCCTGTCGGACAGGGGCGAACACTGAAGCTTTCTTT.

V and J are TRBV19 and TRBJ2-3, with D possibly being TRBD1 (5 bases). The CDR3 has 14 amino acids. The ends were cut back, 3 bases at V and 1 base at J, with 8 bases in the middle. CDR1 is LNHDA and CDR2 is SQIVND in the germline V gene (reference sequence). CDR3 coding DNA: TGTGCCAGTAGTATTCTACAGGGCACAGATACGCAGTATTTT. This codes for CASSILQGTDTQYF.

Here the CDR3 reads CASSLLGGAYGYTF. The CDR3, as DNA: TGTGCCAGTAGTCTACTGGGGGGGGCCTATGGCTACACCTTC. The rearrangement links TRBV19 to TRBJ1-2, with D perhaps TRBD1 (6 bases). Germline-derived CDR1 and CDR2 are LNHDA and SQIVND (reference sequence). The CDR3 consists of 14 residues. V was pared by 5 bases and J by 4 bases, with 14 bases between.

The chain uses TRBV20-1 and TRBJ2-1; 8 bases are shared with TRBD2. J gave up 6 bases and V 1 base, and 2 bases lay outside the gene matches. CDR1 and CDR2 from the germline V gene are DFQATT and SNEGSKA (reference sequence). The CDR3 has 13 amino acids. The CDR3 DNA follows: TGCAGTGCTAGAGCCGGGGGGGCCAATGAGCAGTTCTTC. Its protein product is CSARAGGANEQFF.

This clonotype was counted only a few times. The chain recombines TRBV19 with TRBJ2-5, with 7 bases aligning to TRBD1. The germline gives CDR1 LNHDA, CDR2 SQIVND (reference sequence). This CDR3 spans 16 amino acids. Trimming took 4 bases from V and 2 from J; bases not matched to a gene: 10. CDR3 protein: CASSKGGWGQQETQYF. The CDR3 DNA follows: TGTGCCAGTAGTAAGGGCGGCTGGGGACAGCAAGAGACCCAGTACTTC.

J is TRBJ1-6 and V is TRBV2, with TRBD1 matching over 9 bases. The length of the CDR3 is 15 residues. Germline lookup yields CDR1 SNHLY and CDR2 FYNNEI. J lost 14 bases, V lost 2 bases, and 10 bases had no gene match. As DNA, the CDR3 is TGTGCCAGCAGTGAAATAGGACGCGGACAGGGGACCCTCCACTTT. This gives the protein CASSEIGRGQGTLHF.

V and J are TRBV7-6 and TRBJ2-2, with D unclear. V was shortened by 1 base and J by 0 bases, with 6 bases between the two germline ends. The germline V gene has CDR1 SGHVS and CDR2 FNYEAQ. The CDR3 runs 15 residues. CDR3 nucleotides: TGTGCCAGCAGCTTAGTCCGCGCGAACACCGGGGAGCTGTTTTTT. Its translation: CASSLVRANTGELFF. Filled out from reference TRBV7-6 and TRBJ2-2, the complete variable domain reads GAGVSQSPRYKVTKRGQDVALRCDPISGHVSLYWYRQALGQGPEFLTYFNYEAQQDKSGLPNDRFSAERPEGSISTLTIQRTEQRDSAMYRCASSLVRANTGELFFGEGSRLTVL.

The CDR3: CASSEAPSSPLHF. CDR3 DNA: TGTGCCAGCAGTGAAGCGCCTTCTTCACCCCTCCACTTT. The rearrangement links TRBV6-1 to TRBJ1-6; D not certain. Germline V gives CDR1 MNHNS, CDR2 SASEGT. V was pared by 0 bases and J by 9 bases, with 6 bases between. The CDR3 is 13 amino acids.